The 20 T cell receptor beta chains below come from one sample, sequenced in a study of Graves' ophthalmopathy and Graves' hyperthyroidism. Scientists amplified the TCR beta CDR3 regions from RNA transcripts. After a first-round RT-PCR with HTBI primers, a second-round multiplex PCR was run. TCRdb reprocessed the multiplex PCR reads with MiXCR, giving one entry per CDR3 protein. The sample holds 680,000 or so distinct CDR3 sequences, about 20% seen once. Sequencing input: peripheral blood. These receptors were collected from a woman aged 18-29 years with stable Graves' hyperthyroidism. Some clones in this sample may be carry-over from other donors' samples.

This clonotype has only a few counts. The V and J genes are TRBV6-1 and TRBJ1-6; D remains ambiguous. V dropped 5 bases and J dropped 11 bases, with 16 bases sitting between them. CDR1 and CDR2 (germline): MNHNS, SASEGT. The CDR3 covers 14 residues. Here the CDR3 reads CASSLRTVLTPLHF. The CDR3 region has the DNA TGTGCCAGCAGTCTCAGGACGGTTTTGACACCCCTCCACTTT.

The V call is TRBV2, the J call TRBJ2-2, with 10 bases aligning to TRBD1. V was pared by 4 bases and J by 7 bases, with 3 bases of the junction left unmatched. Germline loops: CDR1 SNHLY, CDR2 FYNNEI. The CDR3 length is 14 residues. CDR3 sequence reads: CASSGQGAGGELFF. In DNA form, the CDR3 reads TGTGCCAGCAGTGGACAGGGGGCCGGCGGGGAGCTGTTTTTT.

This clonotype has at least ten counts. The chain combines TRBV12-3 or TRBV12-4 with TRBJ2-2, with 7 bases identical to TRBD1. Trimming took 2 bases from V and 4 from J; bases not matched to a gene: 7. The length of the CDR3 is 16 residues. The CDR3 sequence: CASSLRGGQGTGELFF. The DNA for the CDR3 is TGTGCCAGCAGTTTAAGAGGGGGCCAGGGCACCGGGGAGCTGTTTTTT.

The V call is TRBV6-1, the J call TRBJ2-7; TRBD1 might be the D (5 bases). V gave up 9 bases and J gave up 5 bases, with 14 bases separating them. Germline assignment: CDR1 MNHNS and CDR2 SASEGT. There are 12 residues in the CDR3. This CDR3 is CASDSTINEQYF. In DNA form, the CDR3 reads TGTGCCAGTGACAGTACTATCAACGAGCAGTACTTC.

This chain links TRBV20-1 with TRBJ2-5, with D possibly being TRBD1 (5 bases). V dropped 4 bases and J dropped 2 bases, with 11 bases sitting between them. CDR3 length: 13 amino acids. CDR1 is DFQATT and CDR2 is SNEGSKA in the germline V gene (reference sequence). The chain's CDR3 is CSAKMGPQETQYF. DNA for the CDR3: TGCAGTGCTAAGATGGGGCCACAAGAGACCCAGTACTTC.

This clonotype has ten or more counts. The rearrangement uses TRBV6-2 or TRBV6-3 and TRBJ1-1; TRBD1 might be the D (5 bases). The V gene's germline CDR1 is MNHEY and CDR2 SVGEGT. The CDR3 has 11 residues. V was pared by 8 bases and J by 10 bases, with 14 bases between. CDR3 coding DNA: TGTGCCAGCGGGACGGCTGGAGGAGCTTTCTTT. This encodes CASGTAGGAFF.

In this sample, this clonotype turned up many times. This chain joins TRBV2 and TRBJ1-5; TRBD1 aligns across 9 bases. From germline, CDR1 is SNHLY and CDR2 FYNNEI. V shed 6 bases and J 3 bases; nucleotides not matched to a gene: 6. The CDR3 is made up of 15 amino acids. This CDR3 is CASRRGTGYNQPQHF. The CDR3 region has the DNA TGTGCCAGCAGACGAGGGACAGGGTACAATCAGCCCCAGCATTTT.

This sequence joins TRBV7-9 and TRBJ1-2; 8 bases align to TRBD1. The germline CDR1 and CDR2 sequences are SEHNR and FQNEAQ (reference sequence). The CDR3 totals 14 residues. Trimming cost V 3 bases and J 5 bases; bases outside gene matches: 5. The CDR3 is CASSFGDRLYGYTF. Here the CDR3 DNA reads TGTGCCAGCAGCTTCGGGGACAGGCTTTATGGCTACACCTTC.

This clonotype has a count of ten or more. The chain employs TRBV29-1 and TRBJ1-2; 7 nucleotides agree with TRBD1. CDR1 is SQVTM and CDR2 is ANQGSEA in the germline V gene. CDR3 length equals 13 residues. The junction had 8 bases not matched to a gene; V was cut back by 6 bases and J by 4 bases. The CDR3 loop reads CSVRTGIGYGYTF. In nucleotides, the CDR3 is TGCAGCGTCCGGACAGGAATTGGCTATGGCTACACCTTC.

The DNA for the CDR3 is TGTGCCAGCCGGCCAAGGGACAGCCCGAGGACTGAAGCTTTCTTT. This codes for CASRPRDSPRTEAFF. The chain employs TRBV2 and TRBJ1-1; 7 bases fit TRBD1. The V segment lost 8 bases and the J segment 5 bases; nucleotides outside the gene matches: 14. CDR3 length: 15 amino acids. The germline CDR1 and CDR2 sequences are SNHLY and FYNNEI. Looking up the rest from reference TRBV2 and TRBJ1-1 gives the full variable domain: EPEVTQTPSHQVTQMGQEVILRCVPISNHLYFYWYRQILGQKVEFLVSFYNNEISEKSEIFDDQFSVERPDGSNFTLKIRSTKLEDSAMYFCASRPRDSPRTEAFFGQGTRLTVV.

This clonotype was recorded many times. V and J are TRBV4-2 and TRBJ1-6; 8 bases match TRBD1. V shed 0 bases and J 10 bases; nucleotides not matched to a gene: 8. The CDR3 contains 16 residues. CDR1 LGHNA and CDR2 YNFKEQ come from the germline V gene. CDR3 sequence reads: CASSQEGRTGRSPLHF. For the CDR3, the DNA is TGTGCCAGCAGCCAAGAGGGGAGGACAGGGAGATCACCCCTCCACTTT.

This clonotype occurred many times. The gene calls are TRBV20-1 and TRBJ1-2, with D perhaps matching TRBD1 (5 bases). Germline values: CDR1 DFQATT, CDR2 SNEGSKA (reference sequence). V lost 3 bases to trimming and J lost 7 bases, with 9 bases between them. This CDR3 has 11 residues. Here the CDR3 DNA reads TGCAGTGCTAGTTGGGGGATTGGCTACACCTTC. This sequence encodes CSASWGIGYTF.

The CDR3 DNA reads TGCGCCAGCAGCCAAGATGTGTATGACCCCCCGGCAGTGAACACTGAAGCTTTCTTT. Its translation is CASSQDVYDPPAVNTEAFF. This chain connects TRBV4-1 to TRBJ1-1; no definite D call. The CDR3 covers 19 residues. V was clipped by 0 bases and J by 0 bases, with 20 bases between them. Germline CDR1 reads MGHRA; CDR2 reads YSYEKL.

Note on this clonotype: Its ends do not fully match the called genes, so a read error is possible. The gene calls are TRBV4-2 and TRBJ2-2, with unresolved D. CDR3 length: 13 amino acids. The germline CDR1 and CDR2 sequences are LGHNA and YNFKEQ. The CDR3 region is CVSSPPNTGELFF. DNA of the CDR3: TGTGTCAGCAGCCCACCGAACACCGGGGAGCTGTTTTTT.

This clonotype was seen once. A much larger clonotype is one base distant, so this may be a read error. The CDR3: CATSDSGTGRGGYTF. The CDR3 DNA reads as TGTGCCACCAGTGATTCCGGAACAGGGCGGGGTGGCTACACCTTC. The rearrangement links TRBV24-1 to TRBJ1-2, with D perhaps matching TRBD1 (6 bases). Germline values: CDR1 KGHDR, CDR2 SFDVKD. This CDR3 contains 15 residues. The ends were cut back, 2 bases at V and 7 bases at J, with 16 bases in the middle.

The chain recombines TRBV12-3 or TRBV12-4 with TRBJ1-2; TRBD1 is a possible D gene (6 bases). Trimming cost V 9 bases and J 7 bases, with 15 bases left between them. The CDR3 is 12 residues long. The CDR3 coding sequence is TGTGCCAGTCGAGGGGGGCACGGTGGCTACACCTTC. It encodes CASRGGHGGYTF.

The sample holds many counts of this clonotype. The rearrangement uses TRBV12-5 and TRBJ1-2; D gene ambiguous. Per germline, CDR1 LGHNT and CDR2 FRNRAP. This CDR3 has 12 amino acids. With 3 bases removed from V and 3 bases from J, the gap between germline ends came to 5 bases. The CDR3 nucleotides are TGTGCTAGTGGTTTACCAGACTATGGCTACACCTTC. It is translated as CASGLPDYGYTF.

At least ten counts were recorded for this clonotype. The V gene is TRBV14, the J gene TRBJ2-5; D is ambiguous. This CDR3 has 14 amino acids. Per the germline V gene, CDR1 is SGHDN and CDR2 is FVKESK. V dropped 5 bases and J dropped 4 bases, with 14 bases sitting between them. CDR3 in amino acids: CASSSGIVGETQYF. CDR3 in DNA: TGTGCCAGCAGCTCTGGGATTGTTGGAGAGACCCAGTACTTC.

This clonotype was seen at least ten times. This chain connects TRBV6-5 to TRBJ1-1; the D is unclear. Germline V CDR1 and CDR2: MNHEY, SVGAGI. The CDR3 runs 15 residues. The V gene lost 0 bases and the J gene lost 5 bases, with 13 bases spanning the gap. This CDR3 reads CASSYSALGETEAFF. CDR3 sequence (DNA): TGTGCCAGCAGTTACTCCGCCCTTGGGGAGACTGAAGCTTTCTTT.

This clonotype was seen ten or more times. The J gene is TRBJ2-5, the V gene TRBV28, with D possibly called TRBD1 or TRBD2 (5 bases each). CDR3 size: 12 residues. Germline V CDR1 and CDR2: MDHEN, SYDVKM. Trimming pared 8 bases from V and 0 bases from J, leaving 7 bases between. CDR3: CASGTNQETQYF. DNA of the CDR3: TGTGCCAGCGGGACCAACCAAGAGACCCAGTACTTC.